This TCR beta chain is from a study of brain T cells in children with intractable seizures. The sample's time point: blood from clinic visit 5 months post-surgery; TSC patient then seizure free. Only cases whose brain tissue showed the highest T cell transcript signatures were sequenced. Sequenced by immunoSEQ multiplex PCR; TCRdb stores in-frame clones only, minus some. Among about 340,000 clones listed, 85% to 95% were seen once. V shed 3 bases and J shed 5 bases, with 7 bases lying between them. The CDR3 has 11 residues. Looked up from germline, CDR1 is DFQATT and CDR2 is SNEGSKA (reference sequence).

The chain links TRBV20-1 to TRBJ2-5; no clear D. This clonotype was sampled from a boy under three years old with tuberous sclerosis and intractable seizures. The sample here was peripheral blood, taken 4 to 5 months after surgery. The CDR3 here is CSASWIETQYF. In DNA form, the CDR3 reads TGCAGTGCTAGCTGGATCGAGACCCAGTACTTC.